A single sample is the source of the 28 T cell receptor beta chains below, sequenced in a study of early T cells in non-severe SARS-CoV-2 infection listed by TCRdb under 2021. Library method: 5' RACE. TCRdb lists the instrument as NextSeq 500. Through fastp at Q25 and MiXCR, TCRdb rebuilt clones from the public reads, retaining in-frame beta chains. Rows are combined by CDR3 protein, so each entry shows the most common genes and DNA. Within this sample are over 60,000 distinct CDR3 sequences, with about 9.4% of them counted one time only. The ten largest clones add up to 4.5% to 6.5% of the sample. The sample comprised whole blood. These receptors all come from an adult who was a healthcare worker with PCR-confirmed SARS-CoV-2 infection or an uninfected control (not recorded which).

The rearrangement links TRBV6-6 to TRBJ1-6, with D unresolved. The CDR3 has 15 residues. The germline V gene encodes CDR1 MNHNY and CDR2 SVGAGI (reference sequence). Deletions cut 6 bases from V and 9 bases from J, with 18 bases between. The CDR3 nucleotides are TGTGCCAGCAGACTGACCGGATCCTATTTTTCACCCCTCCACTTT. Protein product: CASRLTGSYFSPLHF.

This clonotype has a handful of counts. V and J are TRBV7-9 and TRBJ2-5; D unresolved. The CDR3 covers 12 residues. Germline V gene sequence: CDR1 SEHNR, CDR2 FQNEAQ (reference sequence). V gave up 1 base and J gave up 8 bases, with 8 bases separating them. The CDR3 DNA reads as TGTGCCAGCAGCTTAGACCGCGGCACCCAGTACTTC. This codes for CASSLDRGTQYF.

This clonotype was picked up many times. This chain joins TRBV6-1 and TRBJ1-1; D call uncertain. V was shortened by 4 bases and J by 7 bases, with 13 bases between the two germline ends. The CDR3 consists of 13 residues. CDR1 MNHNS and CDR2 SASEGT come from the germline V gene. The CDR3 DNA is TGTGCCAGCAGTGCGATCCGGACGGGTGAAGCTTTCTTT. Amino acid sequence: CASSAIRTGEAFF.

This clonotype was counted many times. V is TRBV6-5 and J is TRBJ2-7; possible D gene TRBD1, 5 bases. Germline V CDR1 and CDR2: MNHEY, SVGAGI. Trimming pared 5 bases from V and 1 base from J, leaving 18 bases between. There are 16 residues in the CDR3. CDR3 DNA: TGTGCCAGCAGTCCCCCCCTGGGCAGGGCATCCTACGAGCAGTACTTC. Protein: CASSPPLGRASYEQYF.

This clonotype was detected many times. The rearrangement links TRBV29-1 to TRBJ2-3, with D possibly TRBD2 on 5 matching bases. The ends were cut back, 2 bases at V and 2 bases at J, with 11 bases in the middle. The germline V gene encodes CDR1 SQVTM and CDR2 ANQGSEA. This CDR3 has 14 residues. The CDR3 DNA reads as TGCAGCGTTGAACTAGCTGGGTTCACAGATACGCAGTATTTT. This translates into CSVELAGFTDTQYF.

The chain is built from TRBV5-6 and TRBJ2-1; D might be TRBD1 (6 bases). This CDR3 has 16 residues. The V end lost 0 bases, the J end lost 3 bases, and 13 bases lay between the germline ends. Germline CDR1 and CDR2: SGHDT and YYEEEE. CDR3 residues: CASSLGDRIVYNEQFF. The CDR3 DNA reads TGTGCCAGCAGCTTGGGTGACAGGATCGTCTACAATGAGCAGTTCTTC.

This clonotype was seen many times. The chain links TRBV7-2 to TRBJ2-7, with 9 bases lining up with TRBD1. Germline assignment: CDR1 SGHTA and CDR2 FQGNSA. The CDR3 totals 15 residues. With 3 bases clipped from V and 4 bases from J, the junction kept 7 bases outside the gene matches. The CDR3 DNA sequence: TGTGCCAGCAGCTTCTATACAGGGGGCAAGTACGAGCAGTACTTC. Its protein product is CASSFYTGGKYEQYF.

The rearrangement links TRBV30 to TRBJ1-2, with D perhaps matching TRBD1 (5 bases). Deletions cut 3 bases from V and 5 bases from J, with 10 bases between. CDR3 size: 12 residues. CDR1 is GTSNPN, CDR2 SVGIG, per germline (reference sequence). CDR3 loop: CAWSRAGYGYTF. The CDR3 DNA is TGTGCCTGGAGCCGAGCAGGGTATGGCTACACCTTC.

This clonotype was recorded at least ten times. This sequence joins TRBV28 and TRBJ2-5; 12 positions match TRBD2. Germline V gene data show CDR1 as MDHEN and CDR2 as SYDVKM. The CDR3 spans 15 residues. Trimming removed 3 bases from V and 5 bases from J; junction bases left unmatched: 4. The CDR3 is CASSFGLAGQETQYF. DNA for the CDR3: TGTGCCAGCAGTTTTGGACTAGCGGGACAGGAGACCCAGTACTTC.

This clonotype was counted many times. This sequence joins TRBV10-3 and TRBJ1-2; D is perhaps TRBD1 (6 bases). Trimming took 3 bases from V and 4 from J, leaving 9 bases between them. Germline V gene sequence: CDR1 ENHRY, CDR2 SYGVKD. The CDR3 extends over 13 amino acids. CDR3 sequence reads: CAISEQGAYGYTF. The CDR3 region has the DNA TGTGCCATCAGTGAACAGGGAGCCTATGGCTACACCTTC.

This chain uses TRBV7-9 with TRBJ2-1; D is uncertain. Germline lookup yields CDR1 SEHNR and CDR2 FQNEAQ (reference sequence). V was cut by 0 bases and J by 7 bases, with 10 bases left in between. This CDR3 comprises 14 residues. The CDR3 reads CASSLAVLLNEQFF. CDR3 DNA sequence: TGTGCCAGCAGCTTAGCGGTTTTGCTAAATGAGCAGTTCTTC.

The CDR3 loop reads CSVEGGGDEQYF. The DNA of the CDR3 is TGCAGCGTTGAAGGAGGGGGCGACGAGCAGTACTTC. The rearrangement joins TRBV29-1 to TRBJ2-7; 7 bases map to TRBD1. V gave up 1 base and J gave up 5 bases; unmatched junction bases: 2. The germline CDR1 and CDR2 sequences are SQVTM and ANQGSEA. This CDR3 is 12 amino acids long.

The chain is built from TRBV7-9 and TRBJ1-4; a weak D match, TRBD1 (5 bases). V was cut by 5 bases and J by 7 bases, with 14 bases left in between. This CDR3 has 14 amino acids. Germline-derived CDR1 and CDR2 are SEHNR and FQNEAQ (reference sequence). The CDR3 loop reads CASSKGPNGEKLFF. In DNA form, the CDR3 reads TGTGCCAGCAGCAAGGGGCCTAACGGTGAAAAACTGTTTTTT. The complete variable domain, with remaining parts taken from reference TRBV7-9 and TRBJ1-4, reads DTGVSQNPRHKITKRGQNVTFRCDPISEHNRLYWYRQTLGQGPEFLTYFQNEAQLEKSRLLSDRFSAERPKGSFSTLEIQRTEQGDSAMYLCASSKGPNGEKLFFGSGTQLSVL.

V is TRBV7-9 and J is TRBJ2-7, with D tentatively TRBD1 (6 bases). The CDR3 loop spans 14 amino acids. The germline V and J ends were trimmed by 5 bases and 2 bases, with 13 bases remaining between them. CDR1 and CDR2 (germline): SEHNR, FQNEAQ (reference sequence). The CDR3 nucleotides read TGTGCCAGCAGCCATGGGGACAAGGCCTACGAGCAGTACTTC. Translated, it gives CASSHGDKAYEQYF.

This clonotype was recorded at least ten times. V usage is TRBV5-1 and J usage is TRBJ1-1; D gene ambiguous. Germline CDR1 SGHRS, CDR2 YFSETQ. The CDR3 covers 13 residues. The V end was cut by 4 bases, the J end by 1 base, with 8 bases between. CDR3 region: CASSVTPNTEAFF. CDR3 nucleotide sequence: TGCGCCAGCAGCGTGACTCCGAACACTGAAGCTTTCTTT.

The rearrangement links TRBV2 to TRBJ2-2, with 7 bases identical to TRBD1. This CDR3 region has 15 residues. With V trimmed by 6 bases and J by 6 bases, 10 bases remained unmatched. The germline CDR1 and CDR2 sequences are SNHLY and FYNNEI. CDR3 sequence: CASRVSTGVSGELFF. CDR3 nucleotide sequence: TGTGCCAGCAGAGTTAGCACAGGGGTCTCCGGGGAGCTGTTTTTT.

The sample holds many counts of this clonotype. This chain links TRBV11-2 with TRBJ2-1, with 7 bases that match TRBD1. With 11 bases clipped from V and 9 bases from J, the junction kept 10 bases outside the gene matches. Germline V gene sequence: CDR1 SGHAT, CDR2 FQNNGV. This CDR3 is built from 12 residues. The CDR3: CAVGGGWSEQFF. The CDR3 DNA reads TGTGCCGTAGGGGGCGGGTGGAGTGAGCAGTTCTTC.

This clonotype has just a few counts. This rearrangement joins TRBV30 to TRBJ1-6; 8 bases align to TRBD1. CDR1 and CDR2 from the germline V gene are GTSNPN and SVGIG (reference sequence). This CDR3 spans 15 amino acids. V was pared by 0 bases and J by 8 bases, with 6 bases of the junction left unmatched. The CDR3 DNA reads TGTGCCTGGAGTGTAGCGGACAGGGCAGATTCACCCCTCCACTTT. It translates to CAWSVADRADSPLHF.

The table lists this clonotype with many counts. The chain couples TRBV20-1 to TRBJ1-1; D is undetermined. This CDR3 has 13 residues. Between the trimmed V and J ends, which lost 3 bases and 1 base, there was a span of 9 bases. Germline CDR1 DFQATT, CDR2 SNEGSKA (reference sequence). For the CDR3, the DNA is TGCAGTGCTAGTAAGGGTGCGAACACTGAAGCTTTCTTT. Protein sequence: CSASKGANTEAFF.

The CDR3 sequence is CASSLEGRGTDTQYF. CDR3 nucleotide sequence: TGCGCCAGCAGCTTGGAAGGCAGGGGTACAGATACGCAGTATTTT. The chain couples TRBV5-1 to TRBJ2-3; maybe TRBD1 (6 bases). The CDR3 spans 15 residues. Germline V gives CDR1 SGHRS, CDR2 YFSETQ. Trimming stripped 0 bases from V and 3 bases from J, with 11 bases between. Complete variable domain (other parts from reference TRBV5-1 and TRBJ2-3): KAGVTQTPRYLIKTRGQQVTLSCSPISGHRSVSWYQQTPGQGLQFLFEYFSETQRNKGNFPGRFSGRQFSNSRSEMNVSTLELGDSALYLCASSLEGRGTDTQYFGPGTRLTVL.

This clonotype was counted only a few times. In nucleotides, the CDR3 is TGTGCCAGCAGCCCTAGCGGGGGGGCCTACGAGCAGTACTTC. Its protein is CASSPSGGAYEQYF. V gene TRBV7-2 combines with J gene TRBJ2-7, with 12 bases lining up with TRBD2. This CDR3 comprises 14 residues. V shed 5 bases, J shed 2 bases, and the junction held 1 base outside the gene matches. In germline, CDR1 is SGHTA, CDR2 FQGNSA. The full variable domain, its missing parts supplied by reference TRBV7-2 and TRBJ2-7, is GAGVSQSPSNKVTEKGKDVELRCDPISGHTALYWYRQSLGQGLEFLIYFQGNSAPDKSGLPSDRFSAERTGGSVSTLTIQRTQQEDSAVYLCASSPSGGAYEQYFGPGTRLTVT.

This clonotype was recorded a few times. The CDR3 DNA sequence: TGTGCCAGCAGAAAAGAGACGGAAAGAGAAGCTTTCTTT. The encoded protein is CASRKETEREAFF. The chain has TRBV6-5 and TRBJ1-1; the D is unclear. CDR3 size: 13 residues. Trimming removed 6 bases from V and 8 bases from J, with 16 bases in between. Germline V lookup: CDR1 MNHEY, CDR2 SVGAGI.

The chain carries TRBV3-1 and TRBJ1-1, with D tentatively TRBD1 (6 bases). The CDR3 consists of 14 residues. The germline V gene encodes CDR1 LGHDT and CDR2 YNNKEL (reference sequence). With 0 bases removed from V and 8 bases from J, the gap between germline ends came to 13 bases. The CDR3 region is CASSQDWDTSEAFF. CDR3 sequence (DNA): TGTGCCAGCAGCCAAGATTGGGACACCTCCGAAGCTTTCTTT.

This clonotype was observed many times. V is TRBV4-2 and J is TRBJ2-7; D gene uncertain. CDR3 size: 15 residues. Trimming removed 0 bases from V and 3 bases from J, with 12 bases in between. CDR1 and CDR2 from the germline V gene are LGHNA and YNFKEQ. The DNA for the CDR3 is TGTGCCAGCAGCCAAGAACAGAGCAGTTACTACGAGCAGTACTTC. Protein sequence: CASSQEQSSYYEQYF.

The chain links TRBV7-6 to TRBJ2-7; D unclear. Trimming cost V 1 base and J 3 bases, with 7 bases left between them. The CDR3 covers 13 residues. Germline V lookup: CDR1 SGHVS, CDR2 FNYEAQ. CDR3 in DNA: TGTGCCAGCAGCTTAGGACACCGCTACGAGCAGTACTTC. Its protein is CASSLGHRYEQYF.

The rearrangement uses TRBV29-1 and TRBJ2-7; unclear D gene. This CDR3 is built from 13 residues. V shed 3 bases and J shed 0 bases, with 9 bases lying between them. Germline CDR1 and CDR2: SQVTM and ANQGSEA. The CDR3 nucleotides are TGCAGCGTTGAGGGCAGAAACTCCTACGAGCAGTACTTC. Encoded protein: CSVEGRNSYEQYF.

The CDR3 DNA follows: TGTGCCAGTAGCTTCAGGAGGGACTATCTTCAAGAGACCCAGTACTTC. Protein product: CASSFRRDYLQETQYF. The rearrangement links TRBV19 to TRBJ2-5; 7 positions agree with TRBD2. CDR1 LNHDA and CDR2 SQIVND come from the germline V gene (reference sequence). Losses at the gene ends were 6 bases for V and 2 bases for J; bases not matched to a gene: 12. The CDR3 runs 16 residues. Full variable domain (rest looked up from reference TRBV19 and TRBJ2-5): DGGITQSPKYLFRKEGQNVTLSCEQNLNHDAMYWYRQDPGQGLRLIYYSQIVNDFQKGDIAEGYSVSREKKESFPLTVTSAQKNPTAFYLCASSFRRDYLQETQYFGPGTRLLVL.

Points on this clonotype: One base away lies a much larger clone, so this may be a sequencing read error. This chain links TRBV3-1 with TRBJ2-3, with unresolved D. This CDR3 is built from 13 residues. The V end lost 4 bases, the J end lost 0 bases, and 5 bases lay between the germline ends. CDR1 LGHDT and CDR2 YNNKEL come from the germline V gene (reference sequence). CDR3 loop: CASSLRSTDTQYF. In DNA, the CDR3 is TGTGCCAGCAGCCTCCGAAGCACAGATACGCAGTATTTT.